The sample holds many counts of the clone carrying this T cell receptor beta chain. From germline, CDR1 is MNHNS and CDR2 SASEGT. J was trimmed by 4 bases and V by 6 bases; bases with no gene match: 11. CDR3 size: 15 residues. The data originate from a study of tumor-infiltrating lymphocytes in primary liver carcinoma. TCR beta cDNA was reverse-transcribed from 450 to 500 ng of total RNA. The reaction used a constant-region primer and ProtoScript II reverse transcriptase. A slightly modified ARM-PCR protocol with three nested multiplex PCR rounds produced these TCR beta libraries. TRBV1-TRBV30 forward primers and a C-beta reverse primer were used in the first two PCR rounds, which each ran for approximately 11 cycles. MiXCR, applied by TCRdb to the multiplex PCR reads, yields one record per CDR3 protein. Among 190,000 or so distinct CDR3 sequences, approximately 65% were seen once, and the ten largest hold around 7.1%.

Extraction also yielded germline DNA, while blood RNA was obtained from unsorted whole blood. The sequencing input was peripheral blood. This receptor was identified in a woman aged 55 to 70 with primary liver carcinoma and hepatitis B virus infection. This sequence joins TRBV6-1 and TRBJ2-5; 7 bases agree with TRBD1. CDR3 coding DNA: TGTGCCAGCAGCTACGACAGGGCCTTAAGAGAGACCCAGTACTTC. Translation gives CASSYDRALRETQYF.